This TCR beta chain was recovered during a study of T cells in localized non-small cell lung cancer. Study-wide points: Maximal T cell clonality occurred in uninvolved adjacent lung, with tumor ranking below it. Among blood samples, higher T cell density accompanied longer overall survival. Owing to sequencing of a solitary tumor region, heterogeneity cannot be discounted.

After removal of 2 bases from V and 7 bases from J, the junction contained 7 bases not matched to a gene. This CDR3 region has 14 residues. The germline gives CDR1 GTSNPN, CDR2 SVGIG (reference sequence). Assay used: immunoSEQ multiplex PCR; TCRdb lists only in-frame clones, some missing. The data hold tens of thousands of clones, with almost 85% observed a single time. In regard to this clone: Its antigen is not known.

The source of this sequence is a female donor older than 55 with stage I lung adenocarcinoma. Specimen: peripheral blood, collected before any cancer treatment. J is TRBJ2-1 and V is TRBV30; 8 nucleotides align to TRBD2. The CDR3 region has the DNA TGTGCCTGGAGTCCCGGGACTAGTGCGAATGAGCAGTTCTTC. This gives the protein CAWSPGTSANEQFF.